This T cell receptor beta chain came from a study of cytomegalovirus exposure and HLA in healthy donors. The study, taken as a whole, reports: Researchers left out some V segments, among them TRBV6-2 and TRBV6-3, as indistinguishable. In a later analysis, an Asian-associated ancestry cluster reportedly showed fewer N-insertions than the roughly 700-donor mean. The study assumed roughly uniform donor sequencing depth for presence/absence analyses.

There are 14 residues in the CDR3. Unmatched junction bases numbered 3, after V lost 3 bases and J lost 2 bases. Germline V gene sequence: CDR1 MDHEN, CDR2 SYDVKM. With 60 Vbeta and 13 Jbeta primers, the PCR was carried out. Measured with immunoSEQ multiplex PCR; TCRdb has only the in-frame clones, and not every one. The sample has about 130,000 clones; about 70% are singletons. Notes on this clone: The target antigen is unknown.

This chain connects TRBV28 to TRBJ1-2; 7 positions match TRBD1. This TCR was recovered from a middle-aged woman in good health and CMV-seropositive. The sequencing sample was made of PBMCs. CDR3 coding DNA: TGTGCCAGCAGTTTCCTGGGACAGAACTATGGCTACACCTTC. It codes for CASSFLGQNYGYTF.